Below, 30 T cell receptor beta chains from the same sample are listed, as sequenced in a study of cytomegalovirus exposure and HLA in healthy donors. Use of 60 Vbeta and 13 Jbeta primers characterized the PCR. Some clones are missing from TCRdb's copy, which holds only in-frame ones; the method was immunoSEQ multiplex PCR. The sample has roughly 140,000 clones; roughly 78% are singletons. The sequenced material came from PBMCs. The receptors stem from a man aged 30 to 39 in good health and CMV-seronegative.

This chain uses TRBV7-2 with TRBJ2-6, with D maybe TRBD2 (5 bases). Trimming stripped 5 bases from V and 2 bases from J, with 13 bases between. The germline CDR1 and CDR2 sequences are SGHTA and FQGNSA. The CDR3 length is 16 residues. Here the CDR3 reads CASSQRVVTGANVLTF. DNA for the CDR3: TGTGCCAGCAGCCAGAGGGTTGTGACTGGGGCCAACGTCCTGACTTTC.

V is TRBV10-1 and J is TRBJ1-2; D remains unclear. The V gene lost 2 bases and the J gene lost 8 bases, with 18 bases spanning the gap. There are 15 residues in the CDR3. Germline values: CDR1 WNHNN, CDR2 SYGVQD (reference sequence). In nucleotides, the CDR3 is TGCGCCAGCAGTGAGGGGTCCGCAGGTTGGCAAGGCTACACCTTC. It yields the protein CASSEGSAGWQGYTF.

This sequence joins TRBV28 and TRBJ1-1, with D hard to call. CDR3 length equals 12 residues. The V end lost 5 bases, the J end lost 5 bases, and 9 bases lay between the germline ends. Germline V gene sequence: CDR1 MDHEN, CDR2 SYDVKM. The CDR3 loop reads CASSQKLTEAFF. For the CDR3, the DNA is TGTGCCAGCAGTCAAAAACTGACTGAAGCTTTCTTT.

The chain employs TRBV27 and TRBJ1-2; TRBD1 matches at 7 bases. The CDR3 has 15 residues. CDR1 and CDR2 from the germline V gene are MNHEY and SMNVEV (reference sequence). J gave up 3 bases and V 7 bases, and 11 bases lay outside the gene matches. CDR3: CASTPRQGADYGYTF. The CDR3, as DNA: TGTGCCAGCACCCCTCGACAGGGCGCCGACTATGGCTACACCTTC.

This clone was counted a few times. The chain links TRBV5-1 to TRBJ2-3, with 9 bases lining up with TRBD2. CDR1 SGHRS and CDR2 YFSETQ come from the germline V gene. The V gene end was trimmed by 0 bases and the J gene end by 4 bases; junction bases not matched to a gene: 3. The CDR3 is 15 amino acids. The CDR3 DNA follows: TGCGCCAGCAGCTTGGGATCTAGCGGGGCAGATACGCAGTATTTT. It is translated as CASSLGSSGADTQYF.

The count of this clone is one. The chain uses TRBV5-1 and TRBJ2-7; D may be TRBD2 (6 bases). Germline V CDR1 and CDR2: SGHRS, YFSETQ. The CDR3 contains 15 residues. Trimming removed 3 bases from V and 0 bases from J, with 13 bases in between. The CDR3 bases are TGCGCCAGCAGCTCTCACACAGCGGGCTCCTACGAGCAGTACTTC. Translated: CASSSHTAGSYEQYF.

This chain links TRBV5-1 with TRBJ2-3; 14 bases are a match to TRBD2. The V gene end was trimmed by 3 bases and the J gene end by 2 bases; junction bases not matched to a gene: 5. The CDR3 is 17 residues long. Germline V gene lookup returns CDR1 SGHRS and CDR2 YFSETQ. CDR3 sequence (DNA): TGCGCCAGCAGCTCGGGACTAGCGGGAGCTGACACAGATACGCAGTATTTT. Translating gives CASSSGLAGADTDTQYF.

The chain has TRBV2 and TRBJ1-4; D unresolved. The germline V gene encodes CDR1 SNHLY and CDR2 FYNNEI. V lost 3 bases and J 0 bases, leaving 5 bases between the germline ends. The CDR3 has 14 amino acids. The CDR3: CASSDRTTNEKLFF. The CDR3 DNA is TGTGCCAGCAGTGACAGGACAACTAATGAAAAACTGTTTTTT.

This clone was recorded once. V gene TRBV4-2 combines with J gene TRBJ2-1; TRBD1 matches at 7 bases. CDR1 and CDR2 (germline): LGHNA, YNFKEQ. After removal of 6 bases from V and 4 bases from J, the junction contained 9 bases not matched to a gene. The CDR3 covers 15 residues. CDR3 loop: CASRKDRDRYNEQFF. The CDR3 DNA is TGTGCCAGCAGGAAAGACAGGGATAGGTACAATGAGCAGTTCTTC.

Many counts were recorded for this clone. V usage is TRBV5-5 and J usage is TRBJ1-5, with a tentative D call TRBD1 (5 bases). Trimming left V 2 bases short and J 0 bases short, with 6 bases between. CDR1 and CDR2 (germline): SGHKS, YYEKEE (reference sequence). This CDR3 region has 14 residues. The DNA of the CDR3 is TGTGCCAGCAGCTTACAGGTTAGCAATCAGCCCCAGCATTTT. Residues: CASSLQVSNQPQHF. The full variable domain, with the rest looked up from reference TRBV5-5 and TRBJ1-5, is DAGVTQSPTHLIKTRGQQVTLRCSPISGHKSVSWYQQVLGQGPQFIFQYYEKEERGRGNFPDRFSARQFPNYSSELNVNALLLGDSALYLCASSLQVSNQPQHFGDGTRLSIL.

This clone has a single count. V and J are TRBV30 and TRBJ1-5, with D possibly matching TRBD1 (6 bases). V was cut by 3 bases and J by 1 base, with 13 bases left in between. The CDR3 loop spans 15 amino acids. Germline V gene sequence: CDR1 GTSNPN, CDR2 SVGIG (reference sequence). DNA of the CDR3: TGTGCCTGGAGGATAGGGGGGGCAAGCAATCAGCCCCAGCATTTT. Translating gives CAWRIGGASNQPQHF.

The chain recombines TRBV30 with TRBJ1-2; 8 bases are shared with TRBD1. From germline, CDR1 is GTSNPN and CDR2 SVGIG (reference sequence). The junction had 11 bases not matched to a gene; V was cut back by 2 bases and J by 9 bases. CDR3 length equals 14 residues. This CDR3 is CAWSPSGQGSRYTF. The CDR3 DNA follows: TGTGCCTGGAGTCCGTCTGGACAGGGAAGTCGCTACACCTTC.

V is TRBV28 and J is TRBJ2-7; possible D gene TRBD1, 5 bases. In germline, CDR1 is MDHEN, CDR2 SYDVKM. V lost 8 bases and J lost 0, with 8 bases in between. The CDR3 totals 12 residues. The CDR3 sequence is CASQGNSYEQYF. The CDR3 nucleotides are TGTGCCAGCCAGGGAAACTCCTACGAGCAGTACTTC.

The chain is built from TRBV27 and TRBJ1-4; 8 positions agree with TRBD1. Germline CDR1 is MNHEY and CDR2 is SMNVEV (reference sequence). This CDR3 is built from 12 residues. The J segment lost 13 bases and the V segment lost 6 bases, leaving 7 bases of the junction unmatched. The CDR3 region has the DNA TGTGCCAGCAGCGACAGGGGAAAGGGACTGTTTTTT. Translated, it gives CASSDRGKGLFF.

V usage is TRBV18 and J usage is TRBJ2-2; possibly TRBD1 for D (6 bases). The V end lost 2 bases, the J end lost 3 bases, and 16 bases lay between the germline ends. This CDR3 has 17 amino acids. The germline V gene has CDR1 KGHSH and CDR2 LQKENI. The CDR3 coding sequence is TGTGCCAGCTCACCAGCGCAGGGGTTGTCGGACACCGGGGAGCTGTTTTTT. This codes for CASSPAQGLSDTGELFF. The variable domain in full, with the rest retrieved from reference TRBV18 and TRBJ2-2, is NAGVMQNPRHLVRRRGQEARLRCSPMKGHSHVYWYRQLPEEGLKFMVYLQKENIIDESGMPKERFSAEFPKEGPSILRIQQVVRGDSAAYFCASSPAQGLSDTGELFFGEGSRLTVL.

J is TRBJ2-7 and V is TRBV6-1; 8 bases fit TRBD1. This CDR3 spans 15 amino acids. CDR1 and CDR2 (germline): MNHNS, SASEGT. V lost 6 bases and J lost 2; bases outside the gene matches: 9. The CDR3 nucleotides read TGTGCCAGCAGCCCCGGTGACAGGGGTACCTACGAGCAGTACTTC. It specifies CASSPGDRGTYEQYF.

The chain recombines TRBV5-1 with TRBJ1-2; D is undetermined. The V gene's germline CDR1 is SGHRS and CDR2 YFSETQ. The CDR3 loop spans 13 amino acids. V lost 2 bases to trimming and J lost 8 bases, with 13 bases between them. The CDR3 here is CASSFNQFSGYTF. CDR3 in DNA: TGCGCCAGCAGCTTTAACCAGTTTAGCGGCTACACCTTC.

The J gene is TRBJ2-1, the V gene TRBV4-1; a possible D gene is TRBD1 (6 bases). Germline V lookup: CDR1 MGHRA, CDR2 YSYEKL. Trimming removed 3 bases from V and 4 bases from J, with 7 bases in between. CDR3 length: 13 amino acids. The CDR3 DNA is TGCGCCAGCAGCCAGGGGGCATACAATGAGCAGTTCTTC. This gives the protein CASSQGAYNEQFF.

V usage is TRBV4-1 and J usage is TRBJ1-1; D is ambiguous. The germline CDR1 and CDR2 sequences are MGHRA and YSYEKL. The CDR3 is made up of 16 amino acids. V was shortened by 4 bases and J by 1 base, with 16 bases between the two germline ends. CDR3 residues: CASSPVVATGNTEAFF. The DNA of the CDR3 is TGCGCCAGCAGCCCCGTTGTGGCCACGGGGAACACTGAAGCTTTCTTT.

The V call is TRBV27, the J call TRBJ2-5; 11 bases align to TRBD1. The J call may be wrong; the DNA end is better matched by TRBJ2-7. Per the germline V gene, CDR1 is MNHEY and CDR2 is SMNVEV (reference sequence). The CDR3 is 14 residues long. Here the CDR3 DNA reads TGTGCCAGCAGAATTGGACAGGGGGCCAACGAGCAGTACTTC. Translated: CASRIGQGANEQYF.

This chain uses TRBV19 with TRBJ2-2; D is uncertain. The CDR3 has 12 residues. The germline V gene has CDR1 LNHDA and CDR2 SQIVND (reference sequence). V gave up 6 bases and J gave up 3 bases, with 5 bases separating them. The DNA for the CDR3 is TGTGCCAGTAGCCCTGACACCGGGGAGCTGTTTTTT. This gives the protein CASSPDTGELFF.

This chain uses TRBV7-2 with TRBJ1-4, with D unresolved. The V gene lost 5 bases and the J gene lost 4 bases, with 8 bases spanning the gap. Germline CDR1 reads SGHTA; CDR2 reads FQGNSA. The CDR3 runs 13 residues. The DNA of the CDR3 is TGTGCCAGCAGCCAGAGGAGTAATGAAAAACTGTTTTTT. This encodes CASSQRSNEKLFF.

This chain uses TRBV6-1 with TRBJ1-4; D unclear. Germline V gives CDR1 MNHNS, CDR2 SASEGT. V shed 4 bases and J shed 0 bases, with 18 bases lying between them. The CDR3 covers 18 residues. The CDR3 sequence is CASSGREAVGATNEKLFF. The CDR3 DNA is TGTGCCAGCAGTGGACGGGAGGCGGTCGGAGCAACTAATGAAAAACTGTTTTTT.

The V call is TRBV19, the J call TRBJ1-1, with TRBD1 as a possible D gene (6 bases). This CDR3 has 14 residues. V lost 7 bases, J lost 2 bases, and 14 bases lay in between. The germline gives CDR1 LNHDA, CDR2 SQIVND (reference sequence). The DNA for the CDR3 is TGTGCCAGTACCCCCGCGGACAGAAACACTGAAGCTTTCTTT. Translated: CASTPADRNTEAFF.

This clone appeared a single time. The V and J genes are TRBV2 and TRBJ1-2; TRBD1 might be the D (5 bases). CDR3 length equals 14 residues. Trimming shortened V by 6 bases and J by 6 bases, and 17 bases separated the two germline ends. The germline V gene encodes CDR1 SNHLY and CDR2 FYNNEI. For the CDR3, the DNA is TGTGCCAGCAGCGACAGTTTTGAGTGGAATGGCTACACCTTC. As protein: CASSDSFEWNGYTF.

The chain has TRBV10-3 and TRBJ2-7; 9 bases align to TRBD1. The CDR3 extends over 15 amino acids. V gave up 4 bases and J gave up 1 base; unmatched junction bases: 5. Germline-derived CDR1 and CDR2 are ENHRY and SYGVKD. The CDR3 nucleotides are TGTGCCATCAGTGGGGGAGACAGGGGGTCCTACGAGCAGTACTTC. Translation: CAISGGDRGSYEQYF.

J is TRBJ2-5 and V is TRBV28; perhaps TRBD2 as D (5 bases). Germline CDR1 reads MDHEN; CDR2 reads SYDVKM. The CDR3 is 13 residues long. V lost 5 bases and J lost 5, with 12 bases in between. The CDR3: CASSPVPGETQYF. CDR3 bases: TGTGCCAGCAGTCCCGTCCCGGGGGAGACCCAGTACTTC.

J is TRBJ2-1 and V is TRBV5-6; unclear D gene. The germline V gene has CDR1 SGHDT and CDR2 YYEEEE. V was pared by 5 bases and J by 5 bases, with 14 bases between. The CDR3 covers 14 residues. In DNA, the CDR3 is TGTGCCAGCAGGCCATGGGCGCAAGACAATGAGCAGTTCTTC. The encoded protein is CASRPWAQDNEQFF. Full variable domain (outside the CDR3, taken from reference TRBV5-6 and TRBJ2-1): DAGVTQSPTHLIKTRGQQVTLRCSPKSGHDTVSWYQQALGQGPQFIFQYYEEEERQRGNFPDRFSGHQFPNYSSELNVNALLLGDSALYLCASRPWAQDNEQFFGPGTRLTVL.

The genes are TRBV6-7 and TRBJ2-3; 7 nucleotides align to TRBD2. TRBV6-7 is known as an ORF, though its function is uncertain. This CDR3 region has 15 residues. The DNA for the CDR3 is TGTGTCCCCCCGCCGCCTAGCGGTAGCACAGATACGCAGTATTTT. Translated: CVPPPPSGSTDTQYF.

The chain uses TRBV27 and TRBJ2-3; unclear D gene. The CDR3 length is 15 residues. The germline V gene has CDR1 MNHEY and CDR2 SMNVEV (reference sequence). The V and J ends lost 6 bases and 0 bases respectively, with 13 bases between them. CDR3 loop: CASSTSRSSTDTQYF. The CDR3 region has the DNA TGTGCCAGCAGCACCTCCAGATCTAGCACAGATACGCAGTATTTT.